This TCR beta chain was captured in a study of shared clonotypes between healthy human individuals. Study-level results: In a handful of donors, roughly 5.2% of naive CD4 clonotypes appeared in common.

The protocol was immunoSEQ multiplex PCR, while the TCRdb copy is restricted to in-frame clones and leaves out a portion. The table lists 2 million to 2.5 million clones, 85% to 95% of them singletons. A remark on this clone: Its specificity is not known.

After removal of 4 bases from V and 8 bases from J, the junction contained 17 bases not matched to a gene. The CDR3 extends over 17 amino acids. Germline V lookup: CDR1 SNHLY, CDR2 FYNNEI. This receptor was taken from a young man in good health. Some clones in this sample may be carry-over from other donors' samples. Sequencing was done on a sample of naive CD4+ T cells from PBMCs. Stated subset: CD45RA+ positively selected. The rearrangement links TRBV2 to TRBJ2-1; 7 bases map to TRBD2. CDR3 amino acids: CASSGRVAGLIGDEQFF. CDR3 nucleotides: TGTGCCAGCAGTGGTAGAGTAGCGGGTCTCATCGGCGATGAGCAGTTCTTC.